The present T cell receptor (beta chain) was sequenced within a study of blood T cell repertoires in COVID-19 (dated by TCRdb to the early 2020s). In terms of the full investigation: The collaborator samples originated in the United States, Italy and Spain and spanned the acute and convalescent phases of COVID-19. The material from the prospective study consisted of cDNA or gDNA derived from T cells, B-cell-depleted T cells, or PBMCs. Subjects who had been exposed to COVID-19, were actively infected with it, or had recovered from it provided the deeply sampled blood TCRbeta repertoires that made up the dataset. The repertoires were released in a freely available public database meant as a resource for research on the immune response to SARS-CoV-2. Nearly every sample came with metadata listing a de-identified subject ID, COVID-19 status, age in years and sex. Where HLA class I and class II types were available, the types were taken from metadata supplied by the sample provider, not from assay-based typing. Samples were obtained from the ongoing ImmuneRACE study (first 160 participants) and from over 1,000 subjects provided by 6 global collaborators. The paper's findings and limits, for the study overall: The quantity of clinical and demographic metadata differed by source and by participant and was supplied without curation.

Participants in the prospective study were enrolled through a virtual design, were aged 18 to 89 years, and lived in roughly 24 United States geographic areas. In the prospective study, cohorts were assigned on the basis of participant-reported clinical history obtained from a screening survey and a study questionnaire. Recovered participants in ImmuneRACE Cohort 3 were defined as having two consecutive negative NP/OP PCR tests, clearance from a healthcare professional, or resolution of symptoms. Each participant in the prospective study had whole blood, serum and a nasopharyngeal or oropharyngeal swab collected by mobile phlebotomists. Additional blood draws and questionnaires over an approximately 2-month period could optionally be provided by prospective study participants. Before DNA extraction, blood samples from the prospective study were shipped at room temperature or frozen. The immunoSEQ Assay, a bias-controlled multiplex PCR, was used to amplify TCRbeta CDR3 regions from genomic DNA. For the original study's pipeline: The number of nucleated cells in each sample was estimated from the amplification of reference gene primers within the assay. Sequence reads were collapsed and filtered to measure the absolute abundance of every unique TCRbeta CDR3 rearrangement. Productive Simpson clonality was computed per sample as the square root of Simpson's diversity index over productive rearrangements. TCRdb limited this immuneACCESS table to in-frame rearrangements with V and J called. A share of clones is missing; checked studies link under half to unresolved V genes, and the rest is unexplained. V and J calls plus clone size are reproduced from that table; the DNA served to infer D and trimming. The sample has roughly 300,000 clones on record, 85% of them singletons. The biggest ten clones account for roughly 2.7% of the sample.

Via the germline V gene, CDR1 is MGHDK and CDR2 SYGVNS. Including cysteine and phenylalanine, the CDR3 has 18 amino acids. The CDR3 DNA has 54 bases and is translated from base 1. Compared with germline, V lacks 7 bases and J lacks 3 bases; bases without a gene match: 9. The table lists this clone with a count of one. No cognate antigen has been identified for it. Per-base quality was not reported, and no clone a single base away is much larger than it. The V gene is TRBV25-1 and the J gene is TRBJ2-1; 16 of the junction bases match TRBD2. The sequence came from a woman aged 45-65 years who had recovered from COVID-19. Sequencing input: PBMCs or T cells enriched from blood (not recorded which). The encoded CDR3 is CASKPGLAGGPGYNEQFF. The DNA sequence is given as TGTGCCAGCAAACCGGGACTAGCGGGAGGGCCTGGCTACAATGAGCAGTTCTTC.